This record looks at one TCR beta chain sequence and its context. Its antigen is not identified. The data were produced by immunoSEQ multiplex PCR, yet TCRdb's version contains in-frame clones alone and is incomplete. The sample shows around 2.1 million clones, about 93% of them seen only once. The source of the sample is a study of shared clonotypes between healthy human individuals. Cells designated naive CD8 were CD45RO-negative and were positively selected for CCR7, with terminally differentiated effector memory CD45RA+ cells excluded. All donors were healthy HIV-negative adults lacking recent acute infections or vaccinations. Notes on the study in general: When naive CD4 clonotypes were compared across several donors, around 5% were shared. Generally, naive subsets (rather than memory subsets) showed larger estimated richness.

The CDR3 contains 15 residues. V trimming: 3 bases; J trimming: 3 bases; junction bases outside the gene matches: 7. Germline V CDR1 and CDR2: MGHRA, YSYEKL. This rearrangement joins TRBV4-1 to TRBJ2-7, with 8 bases matching TRBD1. The source of this sequence is a man younger than 35 in good health. Some clones in this sample may be carry-over from other donors' samples. The sequenced sample was naive CD8+ T cells from PBMCs. CDR3: CASSQGRGQIYEQYF. The CDR3 DNA sequence: TGCGCCAGCAGCCAGGGCAGGGGGCAAATCTACGAGCAGTACTTC.